One sample yielded the 18 T cell receptor beta chains listed below, sequenced in a study of metastatic and nonmetastatic thyroid tumors. TCRdb reanalyzed the PCR reads via MiXCR. Seen here are about 13,000 clones, 20% to 30% observed once, and the top ten hold approximately 12%. Patients were all untreated before their thyroid surgery. Sequencing was performed on adjacent normal tissue. The receptors come from a female donor with papillary thyroid cancer or a benign thyroid nodule (not recorded which). Some clones in this sample may be carry-over from other donors' samples.

By frequency in the sample, this clone is medium-sized (0.01 to 0.1%). V and J are TRBV11-3 and TRBJ1-2; D unclear. Germline values: CDR1 SGHNT, CDR2 YENEEA. The CDR3 spans 14 residues. Trimming shortened V by 5 bases and J by 2 bases, and 12 bases separated the two germline ends. The CDR3 sequence is CASSAWTENYGYTF. The CDR3 nucleotides read TGTGCCAGCAGCGCGTGGACGGAGAACTATGGCTACACCTTC.

This clone was seen repeatedly, ten times or more. The chain joins TRBV5-8 to TRBJ2-5, with D tentatively TRBD1 or TRBD2 (5 bases each). The CDR3 consists of 16 residues. Trimming took 4 bases from V and 5 from J, leaving 21 bases between them. The germline CDR1 and CDR2 sequences are SGHTS and YDEGEE. CDR3 bases: TGTGCCAGCAGCCAAACCGGGACCACCGGGGCCGAGACCCAGTACTTC. This translates into CASSQTGTTGAETQYF.

This clone appeared many times. CDR3 nucleotide sequence: TGTGCCAGCAGCCCCTTAAGCGGGAGTATGTACGAGCAGTACTTC. Encoded protein: CASSPLSGSMYEQYF. This chain joins TRBV3-1 and TRBJ2-7, with 8 bases identical to TRBD2. CDR1 is LGHDT, CDR2 YNNKEL, per germline (reference sequence). V shed 4 bases, J shed 4 bases, and the junction held 9 bases outside the gene matches. CDR3 length equals 15 residues.

This clone has at least ten counts. The chain combines TRBV19 with TRBJ2-5, with D perhaps matching TRBD2 (6 bases). This CDR3 is built from 12 residues. Trimming took 5 bases from V and 9 from J, leaving 13 bases between them. Germline CDR1 is LNHDA and CDR2 is SQIVND (reference sequence). The CDR3 sequence is CASSERQRAQYF. The CDR3 nucleotides are TGTGCCAGTAGTGAACGTCAGCGGGCCCAGTACTTC.

This clone was seen ten or more times. The chain carries TRBV4-1 and TRBJ2-1; D gene unclear. Deletions cut 1 base from V and 7 bases from J, with 8 bases between. The CDR3 contains 13 residues. In germline, CDR1 is MGHRA, CDR2 YSYEKL. Written as DNA, the CDR3 is TGCGCCAGCAGCCAAGGGTGGCTTAATGAGCAGTTCTTC. It is translated as CASSQGWLNEQFF.

This clone is classed as medium-sized. The V and J genes are TRBV6-1 and TRBJ1-2; a weak D match, TRBD1 (6 bases). CDR1 and CDR2 (germline): MNHNS, SASEGT. V lost 6 bases to trimming and J lost 5 bases, with 13 bases between them. The CDR3 spans 13 residues. CDR3 in amino acids: CASRTGKWYGYTF. The CDR3 DNA reads as TGTGCCAGCAGGACAGGAAAATGGTATGGCTACACCTTC.

V usage is TRBV27 and J usage is TRBJ2-5; D call uncertain. The V gene's germline CDR1 is MNHEY and CDR2 SMNVEV (reference sequence). The ends were cut back, 2 bases at V and 5 bases at J, with 15 bases in the middle. The CDR3 is 15 amino acids. CDR3 coding DNA: TGTGCCAGCAGTTTAAGGCCGTCTCGCGGCGAGACCCAGTACTTC. Protein: CASSLRPSRGETQYF.

The CDR3 nucleotides are TGCAGTGCTCCCCCGACAGGGGGCTCTGGGTCACCCCTCCACTTT. Amino acids: CSAPPTGGSGSPLHF. The V and J genes are TRBV20-1 and TRBJ1-6; 10 nucleotides agree with TRBD1. Germline CDR1 is DFQATT and CDR2 is SNEGSKA (reference sequence). The V segment lost 5 bases and the J segment 10 bases; nucleotides outside the gene matches: 11. The CDR3 totals 15 residues.

This clone was detected only a few times. The chain joins TRBV10-2 to TRBJ1-5; no clear D. The CDR3 sequence is 10 residues long. From germline, CDR1 is WSHSY and CDR2 SAAADI. Trimming took 6 bases from V and 4 from J, leaving 1 base between them. This CDR3 is CASRNQPQHF. The CDR3 DNA sequence: TGCGCCAGCAGAAATCAGCCCCAGCATTTT.

The chain couples TRBV6-5 to TRBJ1-2, with 7 bases lining up with TRBD1. CDR1 and CDR2 (germline): MNHEY, SVGAGI. This CDR3 has 14 residues. The V segment lost 6 bases and the J segment 8 bases; nucleotides outside the gene matches: 12. CDR3 sequence reads: CASRSSGQGGGYTF. CDR3 nucleotide sequence: TGTGCCAGCAGATCCTCGGGGCAGGGGGGAGGCTACACCTTC.

The rearrangement uses TRBV2 and TRBJ2-1; tentative D call: TRBD2 (5 bases). In germline, CDR1 is SNHLY, CDR2 FYNNEI. Between the trimmed V and J ends, which lost 4 bases and 1 base, there was a span of 14 bases. The CDR3 is made up of 16 amino acids. CDR3 in amino acids: CASSVPQRRSYNEQFF. CDR3 DNA sequence: TGTGCCAGCAGTGTGCCCCAGCGGCGTTCCTACAATGAGCAGTTCTTC.

The chain couples TRBV11-2 to TRBJ2-3, with TRBD2 matching over 7 bases. V lost 6 bases to trimming and J lost 5 bases; unmatched junction nucleotides: 17. From germline, CDR1 is SGHAT and CDR2 FQNNGV. This CDR3 has 17 residues. CDR3 loop: CASSSDGGSRAQDTQYF. DNA of the CDR3: TGTGCCAGCAGTTCAGACGGCGGGAGTCGGGCACAAGATACGCAGTATTTT.

The V gene is TRBV20-1, the J gene TRBJ2-1; TRBD1 agrees at 11 bases. Germline lookup yields CDR1 DFQATT and CDR2 SNEGSKA (reference sequence). The CDR3 length is 14 residues. V was pared by 6 bases and J by 7 bases, with 8 bases of the junction left unmatched. Here the CDR3 reads CSATIGTGGNEQFF. The CDR3 DNA sequence: TGCAGTGCCACCATTGGGACAGGGGGGAATGAGCAGTTCTTC.

A few counts support this clone. The rearrangement links TRBV12-3 or TRBV12-4 to TRBJ1-3, with 7 bases identical to TRBD1. V lost 5 bases to trimming and J lost 9 bases; unmatched junction nucleotides: 16. The CDR3 contains 16 residues. The CDR3 sequence is CASSPRGDRALVTIYF. In DNA, the CDR3 is TGTGCCAGCAGTCCAAGGGGGGACAGAGCCCTTGTCACCATATATTTT.

There are a few counts of this clone. V gene TRBV12-3 or TRBV12-4 combines with J gene TRBJ1-2, with D possibly being TRBD1 (6 bases). The CDR3 has 12 residues. The V end lost 9 bases, the J end lost 8 bases, and 16 bases lay between the germline ends. The CDR3: CASSATGRGYTF. The DNA of the CDR3 is TGTGCCAGTAGCGCTACAGGGAGGGGCTACACCTTC.

This clone has just a few counts. The chain is built from TRBV28 and TRBJ2-7, with D tentatively TRBD1 or TRBD2 (6 bases each). CDR3 length: 17 amino acids. Germline V gene sequence: CDR1 MDHEN, CDR2 SYDVKM. V was cut by 8 bases and J by 3 bases, with 26 bases left in between. The CDR3 sequence is CASRSGGPIRYLYEQYF. CDR3 DNA: TGTGCCAGCCGATCCGGGGGCCCGATCCGATACCTCTACGAGCAGTACTTC.

Remarks on this clone: The missing conserved phenylalanine or tryptophan at the end of this CDR3 makes a read error likely. This chain joins TRBV25-1 and TRBJ1-3; D is unresolved. The CDR3 totals 12 residues. The V gene's germline CDR1 is MGHDK and CDR2 SYGVNS. CDR3: CARSDPGNTIYI. The CDR3 DNA follows: TGTGCCCGCAGTGATCCTGGAAACACCATATATATT.

The chain carries TRBV6-1 and TRBJ2-1; D ambiguous. The CDR3 contains 15 residues. Trimming took off 7 bases at V and 3 bases at J, with 16 bases between the two ends. The V gene's germline CDR1 is MNHNS and CDR2 SASEGT. CDR3 in DNA: TGTGCCAGCACCCCCTGGATGACCAACTACAATGAGCAGTTCTTC. Translation: CASTPWMTNYNEQFF.